The 11 T cell receptor beta chains presented below share a single source sample, sequenced in a study of CD8+ T cells in alopecia areata. cDNA serving as the sequencing template came from extracted, reverse transcribed RNA. The table came from immunoSEQ multiplex PCR; TCRdb's copy has only in-frame clones and leaves some out. The table has about 97,000 clones, 41% seen once. The sequencing sample was made of CD4+ T cells sorted from blood. The receptors originated from a human donor with alopecia areata.

The J gene is TRBJ2-7, the V gene TRBV20-1; no definite D call. The ends were cut back, 4 bases at V and 6 bases at J, with 10 bases in the middle. This CDR3 is 11 amino acids long. Germline V gene sequence: CDR1 DFQATT, CDR2 SNEGSKA (reference sequence). The CDR3: CSATSGREQYF. For the CDR3, the DNA is TGCAGTGCTACCAGTGGGCGCGAGCAGTACTTC.

This chain uses TRBV30 with TRBJ2-7, with D perhaps TRBD1 (5 bases). Deletions cut 3 bases from V and 4 bases from J, with 19 bases between. Germline V CDR1 and CDR2: GTSNPN, SVGIG (reference sequence). The CDR3 covers 15 residues. The CDR3 here is CAWSADSRILYEQYF. Here the CDR3 DNA reads TGTGCCTGGAGCGCCGACAGCAGAATATTATACGAGCAGTACTTC.

This clone has more than one count but fewer than ten. This rearrangement joins TRBV4-3 to TRBJ2-7, with TRBD1 matching over 9 bases. V lost 2 bases, J lost 3 bases, and 11 bases stayed unmatched. Germline assignment: CDR1 LGHNA and CDR2 YSLEER. This CDR3 spans 17 amino acids. In DNA, the CDR3 is TGCGCCAGCAGCCAAAGATCGGCCGGGACAGGGCACTACGAGCAGTACTTC. Translated: CASSQRSAGTGHYEQYF.

The CDR3: CASSYLRGAQETQYF. CDR3 nucleotides: TGCGCCAGCAGCTACCTCAGGGGGGCACAAGAGACCCAGTACTTC. V gene TRBV5-1 combines with J gene TRBJ2-5; D may be TRBD1 (7 bases). Trimming removed 3 bases from V and 2 bases from J, with 14 bases in between. This CDR3 comprises 15 residues. Germline V gives CDR1 SGHRS, CDR2 YFSETQ.

This sequence joins TRBV27 and TRBJ2-5, with D perhaps TRBD1 (5 bases). The CDR3 length is 14 residues. CDR1 and CDR2 (germline): MNHEY, SMNVEV (reference sequence). Trimming took off 10 bases at V and 2 bases at J, with 17 bases between the two ends. CDR3 DNA: TGTGCCACCATGAGCCTCCAGGGTCAAGAGACCCAGTACTTC. Translation gives CATMSLQGQETQYF.

On this clone: The germline gene is not matched at one end of the junction; a read error may be the cause. This chain joins TRBV6-6 and TRBJ2-5; TRBD1 is a possible D gene (5 bases). The CDR3 extends over 14 amino acids. Germline CDR1 is MNHNY and CDR2 is SVGAGI (reference sequence). This CDR3 is CASRRWGLEETQYF. In DNA, the CDR3 is TGCGCCAGCCGGCGTTGGGGCCTGGAAGAGACCCAGTACTTC.

The chain employs TRBV5-1 and TRBJ1-1; tentatively, D is TRBD1 (5 bases). V was cut by 4 bases and J by 1 base, with 17 bases left in between. Germline CDR1 reads SGHRS; CDR2 reads YFSETQ. This CDR3 has 16 amino acids. The CDR3 sequence: CASSPNQGLPNTEAFF. Written as DNA, the CDR3 is TGCGCCAGCAGCCCGAACCAGGGTCTTCCGAACACTGAAGCTTTCTTT.

CDR3 in DNA: TGTGCCAGCAGCCGGGACAGGGGTGGCTACACCTTC. Protein product: CASSRDRGGYTF. This chain connects TRBV7-9 to TRBJ1-2; 10 bases match TRBD1. This CDR3 has 12 residues. The germline V gene has CDR1 SEHNR and CDR2 FQNEAQ (reference sequence). V lost 5 bases and J lost 7; bases outside the gene matches: 1.

V gene TRBV30 combines with J gene TRBJ1-6; tentatively, D is TRBD1 (6 bases). The CDR3 is made up of 14 amino acids. Trimming removed 3 bases from V and 2 bases from J, with 8 bases in between. Per the germline V gene, CDR1 is GTSNPN and CDR2 is SVGIG (reference sequence). The CDR3 DNA follows: TGTGCCTGGAGCAGGGGTACCTATAATTCACCCCTCCACTTT. Its protein product is CAWSRGTYNSPLHF.

V and J are TRBV27 and TRBJ2-3; tentatively, D is TRBD1 (5 bases). Trimming left V 6 bases short and J 3 bases short, with 13 bases between. Germline lookup yields CDR1 MNHEY and CDR2 SMNVEV (reference sequence). The CDR3 covers 14 residues. CDR3 protein: CASRRQGSTDTQYF. The CDR3 nucleotides are TGTGCCAGCAGGCGGCAGGGAAGTACAGATACGCAGTATTTT.

This clone was seen only a few times. This chain links TRBV4-1 with TRBJ2-6, with TRBD2 matching over 11 bases. The CDR3 extends over 20 amino acids. V dropped 0 bases and J dropped 2; count of bases not matched to a gene: 9. Germline values: CDR1 MGHRA, CDR2 YSYEKL. CDR3 bases: TGCGCCAGCAGCCAAGATCGAATAGCGGGAGGGATGGCTGGGGCCAACGTCCTGACTTTC. Translation gives CASSQDRIAGGMAGANVLTF.